This TCR beta chain was obtained from a study of Graves' ophthalmopathy and Graves' hyperthyroidism. RNA transcripts yielded amplified TCR beta CDR3 regions. HTBI-primed first-round RT-PCR preceded second-round multiplex PCR. TCRdb passed the multiplex PCR reads through MiXCR, listing each CDR3 protein once. Of over a million distinct CDR3 sequences in the sample, 36% were seen once. This CDR3 has 15 amino acids. The V segment lost 1 base and the J segment 4 bases; nucleotides outside the gene matches: 6. Clinicians diagnosed using symptoms, serum thyroxine, TRAb, thyroid ultrasound and orbital computed tomography.

Sample: peripheral blood or thyroid tissue (not recorded which). The chain has TRBV12-3 or TRBV12-4 and TRBJ2-5, with 7 bases identical to TRBD2. The TCR sequence derives from an adult man with Graves' hyperthyroidism. The CDR3 DNA sequence: TGTGCCAGCAGTTTAGGAGGGAGGGCAGCAGAGACCCAGTACTTC. Residues: CASSLGGRAAETQYF.